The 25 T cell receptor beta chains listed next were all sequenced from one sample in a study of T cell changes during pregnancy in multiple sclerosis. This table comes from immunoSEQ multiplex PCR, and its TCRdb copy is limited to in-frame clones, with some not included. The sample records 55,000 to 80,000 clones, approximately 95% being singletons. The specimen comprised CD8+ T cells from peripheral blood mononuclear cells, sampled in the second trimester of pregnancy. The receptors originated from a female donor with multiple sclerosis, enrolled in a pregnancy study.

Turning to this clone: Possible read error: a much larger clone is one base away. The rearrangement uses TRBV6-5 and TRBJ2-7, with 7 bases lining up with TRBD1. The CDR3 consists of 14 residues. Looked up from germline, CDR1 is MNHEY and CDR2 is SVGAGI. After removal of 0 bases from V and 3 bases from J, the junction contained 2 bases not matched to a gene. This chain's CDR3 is CASSYSPGGYEQYF. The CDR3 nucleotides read TGTGCCAGCAGTTACTCGCCAGGGGGCTACGAGCAGTACTTC.

The CDR3 is CASSLNTMNTEAFF. DNA for the CDR3: TGCGCCAGCAGCTTAAACACCATGAACACTGAAGCTTTCTTT. The chain is built from TRBV5-1 and TRBJ1-1, with D hard to call. The length of the CDR3 is 14 residues. The germline CDR1 and CDR2 sequences are SGHRS and YFSETQ. The germline V and J ends were trimmed by 2 bases and 0 bases, with 8 bases remaining between them.

The CDR3: CASSGYGQGNANEQFF. In DNA, the CDR3 is TGTGCCAGCAGTGGATACGGACAGGGCAATGCTAATGAGCAGTTCTTC. The chain combines TRBV6-1 with TRBJ2-1, with TRBD1 matching 8 bases. Germline V gene lookup returns CDR1 MNHNS and CDR2 SASEGT. Trimming took 4 bases from V and 7 from J; bases not matched to a gene: 12. The CDR3 length is 16 residues.

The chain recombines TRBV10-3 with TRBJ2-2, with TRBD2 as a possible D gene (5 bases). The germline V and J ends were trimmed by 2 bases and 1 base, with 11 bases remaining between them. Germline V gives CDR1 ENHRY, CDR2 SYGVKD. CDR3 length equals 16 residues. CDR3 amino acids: CAISEEGRVNTGELFF. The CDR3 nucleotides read TGTGCCATCAGTGAGGAGGGCAGAGTGAACACCGGGGAGCTGTTTTTT.

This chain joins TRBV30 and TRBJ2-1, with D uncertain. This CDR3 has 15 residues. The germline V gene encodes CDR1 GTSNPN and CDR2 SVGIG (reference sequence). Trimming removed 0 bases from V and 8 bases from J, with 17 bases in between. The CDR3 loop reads CAWSVSASAGDEQFF. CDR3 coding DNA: TGTGCCTGGAGTGTAAGCGCCTCTGCCGGCGATGAGCAGTTCTTC.

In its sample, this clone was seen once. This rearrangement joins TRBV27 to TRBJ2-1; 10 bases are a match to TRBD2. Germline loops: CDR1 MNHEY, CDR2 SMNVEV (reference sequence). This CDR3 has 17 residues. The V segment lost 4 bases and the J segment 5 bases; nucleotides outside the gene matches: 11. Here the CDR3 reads CASSSRFGLAENNEQFF. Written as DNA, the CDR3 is TGTGCCAGCAGTTCCCGATTTGGACTAGCGGAAAACAATGAGCAGTTCTTC.

The CDR3 DNA reads as TGTGCCAGCAGCTTGGGGACAGGGGGACTGTTTTTT. Its translation is CASSLGTGGLFF. This rearrangement joins TRBV7-7 to TRBJ2-2, with 11 bases fitting TRBD1. Germline V gene sequence: CDR1 SSHAT, CDR2 FNYEAQ (reference sequence). With 3 bases clipped from V and 14 bases from J, the junction kept 2 bases outside the gene matches. This CDR3 has 12 amino acids.

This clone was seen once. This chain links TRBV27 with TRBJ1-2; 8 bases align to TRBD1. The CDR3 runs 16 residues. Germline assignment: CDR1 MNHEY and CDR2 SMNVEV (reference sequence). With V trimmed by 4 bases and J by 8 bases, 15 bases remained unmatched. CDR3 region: CASSSASGTGDLGYTF. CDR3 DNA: TGTGCCAGCAGTTCCGCCTCCGGGACAGGCGATTTAGGCTACACCTTC.

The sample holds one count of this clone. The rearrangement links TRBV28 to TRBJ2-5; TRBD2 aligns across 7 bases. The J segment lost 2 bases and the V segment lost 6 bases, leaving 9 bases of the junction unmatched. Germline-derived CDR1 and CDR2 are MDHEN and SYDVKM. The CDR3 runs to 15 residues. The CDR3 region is CASRPLGGGQETQYF. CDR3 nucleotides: TGTGCCAGCAGACCCCTCGGCGGGGGTCAAGAGACCCAGTACTTC.

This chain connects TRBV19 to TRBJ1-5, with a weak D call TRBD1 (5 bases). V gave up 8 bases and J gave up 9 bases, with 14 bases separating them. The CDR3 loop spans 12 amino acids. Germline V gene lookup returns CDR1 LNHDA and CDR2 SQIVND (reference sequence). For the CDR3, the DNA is TGTGCCAGTTGGGAGGGGCTAGGGCCCCAGCATTTT. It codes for CASWEGLGPQHF.

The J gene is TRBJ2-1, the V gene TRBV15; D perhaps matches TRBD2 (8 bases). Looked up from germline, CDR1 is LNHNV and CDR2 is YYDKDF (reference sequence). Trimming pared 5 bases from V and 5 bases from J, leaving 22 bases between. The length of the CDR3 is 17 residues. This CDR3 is CATSEGLGGQVNNEQFF. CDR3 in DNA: TGTGCCACCAGCGAGGGACTAGGAGGACAGGTAAACAATGAGCAGTTCTTC.

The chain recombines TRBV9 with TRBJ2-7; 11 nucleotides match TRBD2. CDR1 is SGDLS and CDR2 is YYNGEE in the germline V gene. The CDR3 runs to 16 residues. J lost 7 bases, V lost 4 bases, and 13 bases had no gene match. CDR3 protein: CASSHPLAGGPGEQYF. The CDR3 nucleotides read TGTGCCAGCAGCCACCCCTTAGCGGGAGGGCCGGGGGAGCAGTACTTC.

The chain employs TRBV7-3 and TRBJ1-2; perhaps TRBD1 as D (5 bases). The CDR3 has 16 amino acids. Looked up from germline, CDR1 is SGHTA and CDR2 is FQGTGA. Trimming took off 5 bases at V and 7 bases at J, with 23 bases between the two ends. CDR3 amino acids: CASSKHGGFLAGGYTF. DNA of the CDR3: TGTGCCAGCAGCAAACACGGGGGTTTTTTGGCGGGTGGCTACACCTTC.

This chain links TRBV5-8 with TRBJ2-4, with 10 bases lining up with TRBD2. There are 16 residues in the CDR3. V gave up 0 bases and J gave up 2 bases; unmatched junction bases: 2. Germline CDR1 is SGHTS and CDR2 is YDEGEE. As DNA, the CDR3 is TGTGCCAGCAGCTTGGGACTAGCGGGCCCCAAAAACATTCAGTACTTC. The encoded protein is CASSLGLAGPKNIQYF.

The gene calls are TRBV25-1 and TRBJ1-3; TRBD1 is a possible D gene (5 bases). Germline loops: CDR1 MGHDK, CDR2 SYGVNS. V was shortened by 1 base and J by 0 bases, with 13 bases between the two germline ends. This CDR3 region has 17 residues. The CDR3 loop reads CASSELGGEFSGNTIYF. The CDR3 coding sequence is TGTGCCAGCAGTGAATTGGGAGGGGAGTTCTCTGGAAACACCATATATTTT.

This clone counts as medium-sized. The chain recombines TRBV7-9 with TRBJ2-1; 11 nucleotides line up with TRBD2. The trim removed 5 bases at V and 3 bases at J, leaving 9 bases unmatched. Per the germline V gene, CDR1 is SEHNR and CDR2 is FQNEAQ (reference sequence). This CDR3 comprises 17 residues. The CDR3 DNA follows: TGTGCCAGCAGCCCCGGTCGGCTAGCGGGAGGCTACAATGAGCAGTTCTTC. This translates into CASSPGRLAGGYNEQFF.

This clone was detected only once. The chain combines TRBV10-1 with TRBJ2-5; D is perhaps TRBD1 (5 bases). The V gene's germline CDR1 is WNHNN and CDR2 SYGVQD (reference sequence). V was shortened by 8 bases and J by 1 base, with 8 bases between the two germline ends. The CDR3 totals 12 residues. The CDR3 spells CASGDSQETQYF. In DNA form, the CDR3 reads TGCGCCAGCGGCGACAGCCAAGAGACCCAGTACTTC.

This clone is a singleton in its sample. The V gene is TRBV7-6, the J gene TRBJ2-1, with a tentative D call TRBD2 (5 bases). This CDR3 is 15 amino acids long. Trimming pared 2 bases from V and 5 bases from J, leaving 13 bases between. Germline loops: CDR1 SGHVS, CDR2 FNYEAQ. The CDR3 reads CASSLRGARDNEQFF. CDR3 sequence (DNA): TGTGCCAGCAGCTTACGGGGTGCGAGGGACAATGAGCAGTTCTTC.

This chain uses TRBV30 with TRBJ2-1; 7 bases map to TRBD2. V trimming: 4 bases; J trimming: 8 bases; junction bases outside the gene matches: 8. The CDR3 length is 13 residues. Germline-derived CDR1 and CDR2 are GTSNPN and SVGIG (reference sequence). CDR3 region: CAWTGGSPHEQFF. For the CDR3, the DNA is TGTGCCTGGACAGGCGGGAGCCCCCATGAGCAGTTCTTC.

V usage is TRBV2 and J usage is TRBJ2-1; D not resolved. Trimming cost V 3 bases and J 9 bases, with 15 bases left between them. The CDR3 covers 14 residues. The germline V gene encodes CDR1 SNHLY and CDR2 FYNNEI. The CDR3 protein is CASSEMIAFGEQFF. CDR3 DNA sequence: TGTGCCAGCAGTGAGATGATTGCGTTCGGTGAGCAGTTCTTC. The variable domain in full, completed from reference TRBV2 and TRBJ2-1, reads EPEVTQTPSHQVTQMGQEVILRCVPISNHLYFYWYRQILGQKVEFLVSFYNNEISEKSEIFDDQFSVERPDGSNFTLKIRSTKLEDSAMYFCASSEMIAFGEQFFGPGTRLTVL.

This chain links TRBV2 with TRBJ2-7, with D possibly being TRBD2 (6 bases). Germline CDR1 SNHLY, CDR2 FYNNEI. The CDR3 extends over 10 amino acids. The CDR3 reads CASSGGTLKV. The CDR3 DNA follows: TGTGCCAGCAGTGGGGGGACTTTGAAGGTG.

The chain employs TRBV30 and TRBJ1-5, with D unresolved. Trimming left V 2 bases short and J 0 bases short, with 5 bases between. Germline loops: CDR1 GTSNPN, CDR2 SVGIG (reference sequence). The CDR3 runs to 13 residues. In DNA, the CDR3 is TGTGCCTGGAGTACTGATAGCAATCAGCCCCAGCATTTT. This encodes CAWSTDSNQPQHF.

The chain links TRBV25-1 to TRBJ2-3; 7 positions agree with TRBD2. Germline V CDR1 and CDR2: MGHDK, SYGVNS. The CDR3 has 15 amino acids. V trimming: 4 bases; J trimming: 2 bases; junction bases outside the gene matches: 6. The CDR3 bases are TGTGCCAGCAGTGGCCTAGCGGCACACACAGATACGCAGTATTTT. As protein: CASSGLAAHTDTQYF.

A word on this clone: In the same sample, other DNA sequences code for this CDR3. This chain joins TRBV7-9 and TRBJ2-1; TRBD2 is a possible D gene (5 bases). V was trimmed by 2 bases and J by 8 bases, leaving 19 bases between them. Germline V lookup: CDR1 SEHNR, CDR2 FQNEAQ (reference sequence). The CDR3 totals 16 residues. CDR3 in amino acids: CASSLTSGSLIHEQFF. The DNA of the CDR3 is TGTGCCAGCAGCTTAACTAGTGGGAGTCTCATCCATGAGCAGTTCTTC.

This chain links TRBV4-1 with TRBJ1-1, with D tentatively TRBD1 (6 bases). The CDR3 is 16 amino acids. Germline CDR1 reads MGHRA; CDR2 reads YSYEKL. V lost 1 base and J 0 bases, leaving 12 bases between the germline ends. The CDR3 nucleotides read TGCGCCAGCAGCCAAGTATTAGGACAGTTGAACACTGAAGCTTTCTTT. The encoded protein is CASSQVLGQLNTEAFF.